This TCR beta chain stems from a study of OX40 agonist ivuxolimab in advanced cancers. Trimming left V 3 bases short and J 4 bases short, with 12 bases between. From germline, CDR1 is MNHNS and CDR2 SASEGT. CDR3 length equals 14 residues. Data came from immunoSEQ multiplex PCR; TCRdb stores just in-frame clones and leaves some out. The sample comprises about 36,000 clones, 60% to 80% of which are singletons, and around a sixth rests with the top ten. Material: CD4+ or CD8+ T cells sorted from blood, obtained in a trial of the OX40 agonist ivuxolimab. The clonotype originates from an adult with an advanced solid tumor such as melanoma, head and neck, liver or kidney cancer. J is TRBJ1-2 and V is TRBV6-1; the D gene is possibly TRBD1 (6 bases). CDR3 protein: CASSDLQGSYGYTF. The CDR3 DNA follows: TGTGCCAGCAGTGACCTACAGGGAAGCTATGGCTACACCTTC.